The 5 T cell receptor beta chains listed next were all sequenced from one sample in a study of shared clonotypes between healthy human individuals. Only in-frame clones appear in the TCRdb table, and some are missing; sequencing was by immunoSEQ multiplex PCR. The data show over 2 million clones, with 92% seen just once and 0.3% to 0.45% held by the top ten. The source material was naive CD4+ T cells from PBMCs. Described subset: CD45RA+ positively selected. The receptors were sampled from a young man in good health. Some clones in this sample may be carry-over from other donors' samples.

A remark on this clone: Other DNA sequences of this sample code for an identical CDR3. This chain uses TRBV28 with TRBJ2-7; D gene ambiguous. CDR1 is MDHEN, CDR2 SYDVKM, per germline. Trimming shortened V by 2 bases and J by 0 bases, and 8 bases separated the two germline ends. The CDR3 sequence is 14 residues long. The CDR3 loop reads CASSLGGFSYEQYF. The DNA of the CDR3 is TGTGCCAGCAGTTTAGGCGGCTTCTCCTACGAGCAGTACTTC.

Note on this clone: This specimen includes other DNA sequences encoding the same CDR3. The J gene is TRBJ2-2, the V gene TRBV11-3; D ambiguous. Germline-derived CDR1 and CDR2 are SGHNT and YENEEA. V was shortened by 0 bases and J by 6 bases, with 5 bases between the two germline ends. CDR3 size: 13 residues. DNA of the CDR3: TGTGCCAGCAGCTTAGAGGGTCCCGGGGAGCTGTTTTTT. Encoded protein: CASSLEGPGELFF.

The chain is built from TRBV5-8 and TRBJ2-5; 12 nucleotides line up with TRBD2. V lost 4 bases and J lost 1; bases outside the gene matches: 11. From germline, CDR1 is SGHTS and CDR2 YDEGEE. The CDR3 runs to 18 residues. This CDR3 is CASSIGLAGIPSQETQYF. The CDR3 nucleotides read TGTGCCAGCAGCATCGGACTAGCGGGGATCCCCTCCCAAGAGACCCAGTACTTC.

J is TRBJ1-1 and V is TRBV28; TRBD1 is a possible D gene (5 bases). CDR3 length equals 17 residues. Germline CDR1 reads MDHEN; CDR2 reads SYDVKM. The V gene lost 8 bases and the J gene lost 6 bases, with 28 bases spanning the gap. The CDR3, as DNA: TGTGCCAGCGTTTTTCCTTTAGCGTCCCACAGGTGGGCTGAAGCTTTCTTT. This gives the protein CASVFPLASHRWAEAFF. The variable domain in full, with the rest retrieved from reference TRBV28 and TRBJ1-1, is DVKVTQSSRYLVKRTGEKVFLECVQDMDHENMFWYRQDPGLGLRLIYFSYDVKMKEKGDIPEGYSVSREKKERFSLILESASTNQTSMYLCASVFPLASHRWAEAFFGQGTRLTVV.

V and J are TRBV11-2 and TRBJ2-3, with D unclear. CDR3 length: 15 residues. Germline V lookup: CDR1 SGHAT, CDR2 FQNNGV. V lost 5 bases to trimming and J lost 5 bases, with 17 bases between them. Here the CDR3 reads CASSPRVWAKDTQYF. CDR3 sequence (DNA): TGTGCCAGCAGCCCCCGAGTCTGGGCCAAAGATACGCAGTATTTT.